This record covers a single T cell receptor (beta chain). Its specificity is not known. This sample was taken from a study of OX40 agonist ivuxolimab in advanced cancers. Study overall: An agonistic anti-OX40 (CD134) antibody, ivuxolimab, was used to treat the patients. Three patients got partial responses; one had hepatocellular carcinoma and two had cutaneous melanoma.

Clones were read by immunoSEQ multiplex PCR, and TCRdb kept only the in-frame ones, dropping some. The repertoire holds tens of thousands of clones, with around 90% as singletons. V gave up 0 bases and J gave up 0 bases, with 3 bases separating them. Germline assignment: CDR1 SGHDN and CDR2 FVKESK. This CDR3 region has 13 residues. Overall study findings and caveats: Clonal expansion from baseline to week 6 occurred in both CD4+ and CD8+ T cells. Among patients with partial responses at 0.1-3.0 mg/kg, clonal expansion was among the lowest.

Here the sequenced sample was CD4+ or CD8+ T cells sorted from blood, taken in a trial of the OX40 agonist ivuxolimab. This TCR came from an adult with an advanced solid tumor such as melanoma, head and neck, liver or kidney cancer. This chain joins TRBV14 and TRBJ2-7; D remains unclear. CDR3 sequence (DNA): TGTGCCAGCAGCCAAGACCCCTCCTACGAGCAGTACTTC. Translation gives CASSQDPSYEQYF.